This T cell receptor (beta chain) was observed in a study of Ad26.COV2.S vaccination and SARS-CoV-2 variants. Study-wide results and caveats: Non-spike TCR breadth was similar in vaccine and placebo recipients. Substantial response breadth was reportedly seen for spike-specific CD8+ and CD4+ T cells after vaccination. Total T cell responses were possibly underestimated by TCR breadth and depth analyses.

Remarks on this clone: Its antigen is as yet unknown.

Assay: immunoSEQ multiplex PCR; the TCRdb copy retains only in-frame clones and omits some. The top ten hold 4.5% to 6% of the sample, which has under 150,000 clones, around 86% seen once. V dropped 9 bases and J dropped 1 base, with 18 bases sitting between them. Germline V gene data show CDR1 as SNHLY and CDR2 as FYNNEI. The CDR3 length is 15 residues. The chain carries TRBV2 and TRBJ1-1; TRBD1 might be the D (6 bases). The specimen was peripheral blood, collected after recovery from COVID-19. The TCR comes from a human donor who had recovered from COVID-19. CDR3: CASSRRGAGNTEAFF. The CDR3 region has the DNA TGTGCCAGTTCCAGGCGGGGGGCCGGGAACACTGAAGCTTTCTTT.